This T cell receptor beta chain stems from a study of human T cells and chemical hapten exposure. Points from the study as a whole: DPC sensitization left the count of TCRs above 1 in 1000 unchanged.

From the RACE reads, TCRdb called clonotypes with MiXCR, one entry per CDR3 protein. The sample holds 380,000 or so distinct CDR3 sequences; about 5.4% are singletons and the top ten take roughly 8.2%. The time point is: pre-sensitization, week 0. Treatment given: therapeutic diphenylcyclopropenone sensitization with weekly scalp DPC. The study enrolled 18 to 70-year-old alopecia patients suitable for DPC. A note on this clonotype: Antigen: not known.

The sample in question was whole blood, obtained in connection with sensitization to the hapten diphenylcyclopropenone (DPC). This receptor was taken from a woman aged 18-29 years with alopecia areata. Some clones in this sample may be carry-over from other donors' samples.

CDR3 loop: CASSQEEGRGFYGYTF. In DNA, the CDR3 is TGCGCCAGCAGCCAAGAGGAGGGGCGAGGGTTCTATGGCTACACCTTC. The rearrangement uses TRBV4-1 and TRBJ1-2, with a weak D call TRBD1 (5 bases). The CDR3 has 16 residues. Trimming pared 0 bases from V and 4 bases from J, leaving 15 bases between. Germline CDR1 and CDR2: MGHRA and YSYEKL.